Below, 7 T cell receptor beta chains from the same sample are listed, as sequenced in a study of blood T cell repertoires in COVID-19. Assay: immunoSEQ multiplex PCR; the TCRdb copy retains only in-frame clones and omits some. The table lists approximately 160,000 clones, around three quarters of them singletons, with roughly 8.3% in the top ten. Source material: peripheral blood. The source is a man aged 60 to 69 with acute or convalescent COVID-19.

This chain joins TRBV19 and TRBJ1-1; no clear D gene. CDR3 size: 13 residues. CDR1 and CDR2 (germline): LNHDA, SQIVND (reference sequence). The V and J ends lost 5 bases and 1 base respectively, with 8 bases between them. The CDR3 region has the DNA TGTGCCAGTAGTCTGGGAGAGAACACTGAAGCTTTCTTT. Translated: CASSLGENTEAFF.

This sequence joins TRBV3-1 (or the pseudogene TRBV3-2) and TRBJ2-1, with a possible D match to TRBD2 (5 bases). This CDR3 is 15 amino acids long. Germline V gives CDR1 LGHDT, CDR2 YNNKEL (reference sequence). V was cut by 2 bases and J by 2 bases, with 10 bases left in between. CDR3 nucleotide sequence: TGTGCCAGCAGCCAACTAGCTACCCCCTACAATGAGCAGTTCTTC. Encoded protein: CASSQLATPYNEQFF.

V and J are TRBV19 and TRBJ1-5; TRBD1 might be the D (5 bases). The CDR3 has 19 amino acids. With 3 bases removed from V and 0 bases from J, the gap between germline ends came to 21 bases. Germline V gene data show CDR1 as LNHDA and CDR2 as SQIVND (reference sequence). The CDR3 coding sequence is TGTGCCAGTAGTATTCGGTTAGGTCAGGGAATCTATAGCAATCAGCCCCAGCATTTT. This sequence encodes CASSIRLGQGIYSNQPQHF.

The CDR3 DNA reads TGTGCCAGCAGCCAAAACTCTGGGGCCAACGTCCTGACTTTC. Its protein product is CASSQNSGANVLTF. The chain is built from TRBV7-3 and TRBJ2-6; D gene unclear. The V end lost 5 bases, the J end lost 0 bases, and 5 bases lay between the germline ends. The CDR3 runs to 14 residues. Germline lookup yields CDR1 SGHTA and CDR2 FQGTGA. The full variable domain, completed using reference TRBV7-3 and TRBJ2-6, is GAGVSQTPSNKVTEKGKYVELRCDPISGHTALYWYRQSLGQGPEFLIYFQGTGAADDSGLPNDRFFAVRPEGSVSTLKIQRTERGDSAVYLCASSQNSGANVLTFGAGSRLTVL.

Here the CDR3 reads CASSYTLPKGYTF. The CDR3 DNA sequence: TGTGCCAGCAGTTACACGCTACCTAAAGGCTACACCTTC. This chain connects TRBV6-2 or TRBV6-3 to TRBJ1-2; D gene unclear. The CDR3 is 13 residues long. V was trimmed by 2 bases and J by 8 bases, leaving 12 bases between them. CDR1 and CDR2 (germline): MNHEY, SVGEGT.

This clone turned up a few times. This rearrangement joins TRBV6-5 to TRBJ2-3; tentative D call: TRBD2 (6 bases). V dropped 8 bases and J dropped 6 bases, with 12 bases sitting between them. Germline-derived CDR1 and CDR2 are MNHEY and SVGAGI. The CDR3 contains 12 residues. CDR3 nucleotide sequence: TGTGCCAGCCGGGGCCTAGCGGATACGCAGTATTTT. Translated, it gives CASRGLADTQYF.

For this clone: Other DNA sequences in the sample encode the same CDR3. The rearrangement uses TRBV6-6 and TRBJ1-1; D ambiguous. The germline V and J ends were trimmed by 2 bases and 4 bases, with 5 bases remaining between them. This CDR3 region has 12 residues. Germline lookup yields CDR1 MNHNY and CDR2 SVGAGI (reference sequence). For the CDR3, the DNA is TGTGCCAGCAGTTACGGCGGCACTGAAGCTTTCTTT. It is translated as CASSYGGTEAFF.